The TCR beta chain described here comes from a study of radiotherapy plus CTLA-4 blockade in lung cancer. Study-level information: Objective responses occurred in around 18% of patients; 25% to 35% had disease control. Whole-study results and caveats: TCR clones of tumor origin grew in blood after radiotherapy plus ipilimumab.

The repertoire was sequenced with immunoSEQ multiplex PCR; TCRdb's copy has only in-frame clones and lacks some. Seen here are around 38,000 clones, around 86% observed once, and the top ten hold 22%. In its sample, this clone was seen once. Its antigen remains unidentified. Focal radiation plus CTLA-4 blockade with ipilimumab was administered to patients who had chemo-refractory metastatic non-small-cell lung cancer. This CDR3 spans 15 amino acids. CDR1 and CDR2 from the germline V gene are MDHEN and SYDVKM. Deletions cut 5 bases from V and 5 bases from J, with 19 bases between. The clonotype comes from a human donor with non-small cell lung cancer whose response to radiotherapy plus ipilimumab could not be evaluated. This specimen was peripheral blood, taken from a patient treated with radiotherapy plus ipilimumab. This chain connects TRBV28 to TRBJ2-7, with a tentative D call TRBD2 (6 bases). Here the CDR3 DNA reads TGTGCCAGCAGTCCGGGGACTTTAAGCGACCACGAGCAGTACTTC. It translates to CASSPGTLSDHEQYF. The variable domain in full, completed from reference TRBV28 and TRBJ2-7, reads DVKVTQSSRYLVKRTGEKVFLECVQDMDHENMFWYRQDPGLGLRLIYFSYDVKMKEKGDIPEGYSVSREKKERFSLILESASTNQTSMYLCASSPGTLSDHEQYFGPGTRLTVT.